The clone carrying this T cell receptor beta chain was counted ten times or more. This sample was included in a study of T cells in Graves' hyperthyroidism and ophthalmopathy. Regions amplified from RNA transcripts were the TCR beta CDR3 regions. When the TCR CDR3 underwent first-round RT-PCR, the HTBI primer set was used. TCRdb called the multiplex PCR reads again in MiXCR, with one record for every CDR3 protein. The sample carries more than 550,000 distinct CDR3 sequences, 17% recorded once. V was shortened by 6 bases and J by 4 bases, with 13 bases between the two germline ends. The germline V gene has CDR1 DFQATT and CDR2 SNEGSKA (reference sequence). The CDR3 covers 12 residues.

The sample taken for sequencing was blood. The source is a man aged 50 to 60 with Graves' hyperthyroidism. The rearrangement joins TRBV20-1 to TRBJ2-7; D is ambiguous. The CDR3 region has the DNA TGCAGTGCAAAGCAGTTCGGGTACGAGCAGTACTTC. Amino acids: CSAKQFGYEQYF.